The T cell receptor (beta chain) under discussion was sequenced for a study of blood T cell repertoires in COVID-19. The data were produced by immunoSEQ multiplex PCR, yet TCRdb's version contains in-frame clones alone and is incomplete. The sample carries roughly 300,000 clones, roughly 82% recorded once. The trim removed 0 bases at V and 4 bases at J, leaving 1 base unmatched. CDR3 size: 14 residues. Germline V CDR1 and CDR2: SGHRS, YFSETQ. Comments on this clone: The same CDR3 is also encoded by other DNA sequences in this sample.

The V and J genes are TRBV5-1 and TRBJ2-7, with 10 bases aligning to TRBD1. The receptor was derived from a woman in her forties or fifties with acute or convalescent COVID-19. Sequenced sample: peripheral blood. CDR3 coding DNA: TGCGCCAGCAGCTTGGGGGACAGGGGTTACGAGCAGTACTTC. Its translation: CASSLGDRGYEQYF.